Presented here are 29 T cell receptor beta chains from one specimen sequenced in a study of T cell repertoires in cytomegalovirus infection. TCRdb independently ran MiXCR on the reads; one entry per CDR3 protein. This sample has around 570,000 distinct CDR3 sequences, with almost 40% found just once. Their specific antigens are unknown. Sequencing used cultured PBMCs, obtained from culture after CMV antigen stimulation. The source is a human donor in good health (CMV status not recorded). Some clones in this sample may be carry-over from other donors' samples.

CDR3 bases: TGTGCCAGCAGCTTAAGTCTAGCGGGGCCAACTAGCACAGATACGCAGTATTTT. The encoded protein is CASSLSLAGPTSTDTQYF. The chain has TRBV7-2 and TRBJ2-3, with TRBD2 matching over 9 bases. The CDR3 contains 18 residues. Per the germline V gene, CDR1 is SGHTA and CDR2 is FQGNSA. Trimming removed 2 bases from V and 0 bases from J; junction bases left unmatched: 9.

V usage is TRBV19 and J usage is TRBJ2-7, with D perhaps TRBD2 (6 bases). Trimming stripped 3 bases from V and 5 bases from J, with 11 bases between. Looked up from germline, CDR1 is LNHDA and CDR2 is SQIVND (reference sequence). There are 13 residues in the CDR3. The CDR3 DNA follows: TGTGCCAGTAGTATGGGCAGGGAGGACGAGCAGTACTTC. Translating it yields CASSMGREDEQYF.

The genes are TRBV20-1 and TRBJ2-7; TRBD1 might be the D (5 bases). The germline V gene has CDR1 DFQATT and CDR2 SNEGSKA (reference sequence). The CDR3 sequence is 13 residues long. Trimming pared 5 bases from V and 5 bases from J, leaving 16 bases between. DNA of the CDR3: TGCAGTGCTGAAGTTTCTCAGGGCGACGAGCAGTACTTC. It specifies CSAEVSQGDEQYF.

This clonotype has a handful of counts. V gene TRBV20-1 combines with J gene TRBJ2-1, with D tentatively TRBD1 or TRBD2 (5 bases each). Germline CDR1 is DFQATT and CDR2 is SNEGSKA (reference sequence). This CDR3 has 15 residues. V was shortened by 3 bases and J by 6 bases, with 18 bases between the two germline ends. In DNA form, the CDR3 reads TGCAGTGCTAGTGATAACAGGAGGTTAGTCAATGAGCAGTTCTTC. Translation gives CSASDNRRLVNEQFF.

Ten or more counts support this clonotype. V and J are TRBV7-8 and TRBJ2-5, with D tentatively TRBD1 (5 bases). Germline CDR1 and CDR2: SGHVS and FQNEAQ. This CDR3 is 17 amino acids long. V shed 2 bases and J shed 6 bases, with 22 bases lying between them. The CDR3 loop reads CASSLKGDGPGSKTQYF. The CDR3 region has the DNA TGTGCCAGCAGCTTAAAGGGCGACGGACCAGGGTCGAAGACCCAGTACTTC.

This clonotype occurred a few times. This chain joins TRBV7-9 and TRBJ2-2; 11 bases agree with TRBD1. V dropped 4 bases and J dropped 6; count of bases not matched to a gene: 13. Germline V CDR1 and CDR2: SEHNR, FQNEAQ (reference sequence). This CDR3 spans 18 amino acids. Written as DNA, the CDR3 is TGTGCCAGCAGCTCTACCTCGGAAGGACAGGGGGCGCCCGGGGAGCTGTTTTTT. Encoded protein: CASSSTSEGQGAPGELFF.

This clonotype was detected many times. The CDR3 nucleotides are TGTGCCAGCAGCTTACAGACAGGGGCGGGGTATGGCTACACCTTC. Encoded protein: CASSLQTGAGYGYTF. This rearrangement joins TRBV7-2 to TRBJ1-2; 8 nucleotides match TRBD1. Per the germline V gene, CDR1 is SGHTA and CDR2 is FQGNSA. The CDR3 sequence is 15 residues long. V gave up 2 bases and J gave up 5 bases; unmatched junction bases: 7.

V usage is TRBV9 and J usage is TRBJ2-7; D not certain. Germline-derived CDR1 and CDR2 are SGDLS and YYNGEE. V was pared by 0 bases and J by 5 bases, with 3 bases between. This CDR3 comprises 11 residues. This CDR3 is CASSVVDEQYF. Here the CDR3 DNA reads TGTGCCAGCAGCGTAGTGGACGAGCAGTACTTC.

This sequence joins TRBV11-2 and TRBJ2-5; 13 bases match TRBD2. The trim removed 5 bases at V and 7 bases at J, leaving 7 bases unmatched. The CDR3 sequence is 15 residues long. Germline lookup yields CDR1 SGHAT and CDR2 FQNNGV. The CDR3 bases are TGTGCCAGCAGCAGAACCGGGACTAGCGGGGTGACCCAGTACTTC. It yields the protein CASSRTGTSGVTQYF.

The chain is built from TRBV19 and TRBJ2-6; D remains ambiguous. Germline V lookup: CDR1 LNHDA, CDR2 SQIVND (reference sequence). Trimming left V 0 bases short and J 2 bases short, with 17 bases between. The length of the CDR3 is 19 residues. The CDR3 is CASSIDPRALRAGANVLTF. The CDR3 region has the DNA TGTGCCAGTAGTATAGATCCCCGGGCCCTAAGGGCTGGGGCCAACGTCCTGACTTTC.

This clonotype was found once. The genes are TRBV2 and TRBJ2-3, with 7 nucleotides matching TRBD2. The V gene's germline CDR1 is SNHLY and CDR2 FYNNEI. Losses at the gene ends were 6 bases for V and 0 bases for J; bases not matched to a gene: 9. The CDR3 has 16 residues. The CDR3 spells CASRLLGLQSTDTQYF. The CDR3 DNA reads TGTGCCAGCAGGCTTCTGGGACTACAAAGCACAGATACGCAGTATTTT.

The chain carries TRBV7-6 and TRBJ2-1, with 8 bases identical to TRBD2. With 5 bases clipped from V and 7 bases from J, the junction kept 13 bases outside the gene matches. The CDR3 has 16 amino acids. CDR1 and CDR2 (germline): SGHVS, FNYEAQ. The DNA for the CDR3 is TGTGCCAGCAGCCCGGGGGGGGGGCTAGCGTGGAATGAGCAGTTCTTC. This sequence encodes CASSPGGGLAWNEQFF.

The gene calls are TRBV10-3 and TRBJ2-3, with TRBD2 matching over 12 bases. J lost 3 bases, V lost 0 bases, and 4 bases had no gene match. CDR1 and CDR2 (germline): ENHRY, SYGVKD. This CDR3 has 17 residues. The CDR3 DNA sequence: TGTGCCATCAGTGAGTCGTGGACTAGCGGGGAGACAGATACGCAGTATTTT. This sequence encodes CAISESWTSGETDTQYF.

The chain is built from TRBV19 and TRBJ1-2; D uncertain. V was cut by 7 bases and J by 0 bases, with 12 bases left in between. The CDR3 contains 14 residues. Germline V CDR1 and CDR2: LNHDA, SQIVND (reference sequence). CDR3 sequence (DNA): TGTGCCAGTACCATTTGGAGGTCTAACTATGGCTACACCTTC. Translating it yields CASTIWRSNYGYTF. Variable domain in full (rest from reference TRBV19 and TRBJ1-2): DGGITQSPKYLFRKEGQNVTLSCEQNLNHDAMYWYRQDPGQGLRLIYYSQIVNDFQKGDIAEGYSVSREKKESFPLTVTSAQKNPTAFYLCASTIWRSNYGYTFGSGTRLTVV.

In its sample, this clonotype was seen a few times. This chain connects TRBV7-2 to TRBJ2-5, with a tentative D call TRBD2 (6 bases). The germline V and J ends were trimmed by 1 base and 3 bases, with 9 bases remaining between them. This CDR3 is 14 amino acids long. Per the germline V gene, CDR1 is SGHTA and CDR2 is FQGNSA. CDR3 protein: CASSLGRAEETQYF. Written as DNA, the CDR3 is TGTGCCAGCAGCTTAGGGAGGGCGGAAGAGACCCAGTACTTC.

In DNA, the CDR3 is TGTGCCACTAGACAGGGGGCGATTGAGGAGACCCAGTACTTC. It yields the protein CATRQGAIEETQYF. This chain joins TRBV19 and TRBJ2-5, with 10 bases lining up with TRBD1. The CDR3 has 14 amino acids. Trimming at V came to 10 bases and at J to 5 bases, leaving 10 bases not matched to a gene. Germline values: CDR1 LNHDA, CDR2 SQIVND (reference sequence).

This chain connects TRBV5-3 to TRBJ2-1, with TRBD2 as a possible D gene (7 bases). TRBV5-3 falls under the ORF class, with uncertain function. This CDR3 is 16 amino acids long. Trimming cost V 8 bases and J 1 base, with 19 bases left between them. In nucleotides, the CDR3 is TGTGCCAGCAGCGGGAAAAAGGGGGGATCCTACAATGAGCAGTTCTTC. Protein product: CASSGKKGGSYNEQFF.

This clonotype was detected only a few times. This chain links TRBV10-3 with TRBJ1-1, with 8 positions matching TRBD1. The germline gives CDR1 ENHRY, CDR2 SYGVKD. The CDR3 extends over 13 amino acids. The J segment lost 1 base and the V segment lost 8 bases, leaving 3 bases of the junction unmatched. The CDR3 spells CAIRQGPNTEAFF. The CDR3 DNA sequence: TGTGCCATCCGACAGGGGCCGAACACTGAAGCTTTCTTT.

A few counts support this clonotype. V is TRBV6-2 or TRBV6-3 and J is TRBJ2-3; 9 positions agree with TRBD2. This CDR3 spans 14 amino acids. V shed 6 bases and J 4 bases; nucleotides not matched to a gene: 5. CDR1 is MNHEY, CDR2 SVGEGT, per germline. CDR3 residues: CASRLAGVADTQYF. The CDR3 DNA is TGTGCCAGCAGATTAGCGGGAGTCGCAGATACGCAGTATTTT.

In this sample, this clonotype turned up a few times. This sequence joins TRBV7-8 and TRBJ2-7; TRBD1 agrees at 8 bases. The CDR3 totals 15 residues. Per germline, CDR1 SGHVS and CDR2 FQNEAQ. V shed 5 bases and J 6 bases; nucleotides not matched to a gene: 12. CDR3 bases: TGTGCCAGCAGCGTAGTTGGACAGGGACGTCCCGAGCAGTACTTC. Amino acids: CASSVVGQGRPEQYF.

The table lists this clonotype with a few counts. The gene calls are TRBV7-2 and TRBJ1-5; a weak D match, TRBD1 (6 bases). This CDR3 has 14 residues. Germline V CDR1 and CDR2: SGHTA, FQGNSA. V was pared by 5 bases and J by 3 bases, with 11 bases between. The CDR3 coding sequence is TGTGCCAGCAGCCTAACAGGGTACAATCAGCCCCAGCATTTT. Residues: CASSLTGYNQPQHF.

The genes are TRBV20-1 and TRBJ2-7; D uncertain. Trimming left V 2 bases short and J 7 bases short, with 18 bases between. The V gene's germline CDR1 is DFQATT and CDR2 SNEGSKA (reference sequence). The CDR3 loop spans 14 amino acids. This chain's CDR3 is CSARSPGPNGEQYF. CDR3 sequence (DNA): TGCAGTGCTAGATCCCCCGGGCCAAACGGAGAGCAGTACTTC.

Only one count was recorded for this clonotype. The chain combines TRBV6-4 with TRBJ2-5, with D possibly matching TRBD2 (6 bases). V was trimmed by 0 bases and J by 8 bases, leaving 10 bases between them. The germline gives CDR1 MRHNA, CDR2 SNTAGT. The CDR3 contains 13 residues. Written as DNA, the CDR3 is TGTGCCAGCAGTGACTCGAGGGGAGGTACCCAGTACTTC. Protein product: CASSDSRGGTQYF.

This clonotype was seen only a few times. The genes are TRBV7-6 and TRBJ2-3; D perhaps matches TRBD2 (6 bases). This CDR3 has 15 residues. CDR1 SGHVS and CDR2 FNYEAQ come from the germline V gene. The germline V and J ends were trimmed by 2 bases and 2 bases, with 11 bases remaining between them. The CDR3 DNA follows: TGTGCCAGCAGCTTAACGGGACTTCACACAGATACGCAGTATTTT. Its protein is CASSLTGLHTDTQYF.

This rearrangement joins TRBV20-1 to TRBJ2-2; TRBD1 aligns across 9 bases. The germline gives CDR1 DFQATT, CDR2 SNEGSKA (reference sequence). The CDR3 sequence is 14 residues long. V lost 6 bases and J lost 5; bases outside the gene matches: 7. In DNA form, the CDR3 reads TGCAGTGCAACAGGGGGCCGTGGAACCGGGGAGCTGTTTTTT. Amino acid sequence: CSATGGRGTGELFF.

V is TRBV4-1 and J is TRBJ2-5; D unclear. The V gene's germline CDR1 is MGHRA and CDR2 YSYEKL. This CDR3 comprises 13 residues. V was shortened by 1 base and J by 5 bases, with 8 bases between the two germline ends. The CDR3: CASSQGRLETQYF. CDR3 nucleotide sequence: TGCGCCAGCAGCCAAGGCCGGTTGGAGACCCAGTACTTC.

The rearrangement uses TRBV6-1 and TRBJ2-3, with TRBD1 as a possible D gene (7 bases). Germline V gene sequence: CDR1 MNHNS, CDR2 SASEGT. Trimming left V 7 bases short and J 3 bases short, with 20 bases between. The CDR3 runs 16 residues. The CDR3 protein is CASNKAGGQITDTQYF. DNA of the CDR3: TGTGCCAGCAATAAAGCCGGGGGACAGATAACAGATACGCAGTATTTT.

This chain joins TRBV7-2 and TRBJ2-7, with D possibly matching TRBD2 (5 bases). Trimming stripped 1 base from V and 1 base from J, with 11 bases between. The CDR3 has 15 residues. The germline V gene has CDR1 SGHTA and CDR2 FQGNSA. The CDR3 region has the DNA TGTGCCAGCAGCTTAGATCTCGGGGAATCCTACGAGCAGTACTTC. It codes for CASSLDLGESYEQYF.

This clonotype was counted only a few times. The chain carries TRBV4-1 and TRBJ2-7; D gene unclear. The V gene's germline CDR1 is MGHRA and CDR2 YSYEKL. The CDR3 contains 16 residues. Trimming took off 3 bases at V and 2 bases at J, with 17 bases between the two ends. The CDR3 DNA is TGCGCCAGCAGCCACGGGCTTTGGACGGAAGCCTACGAGCAGTACTTC. Its protein is CASSHGLWTEAYEQYF.